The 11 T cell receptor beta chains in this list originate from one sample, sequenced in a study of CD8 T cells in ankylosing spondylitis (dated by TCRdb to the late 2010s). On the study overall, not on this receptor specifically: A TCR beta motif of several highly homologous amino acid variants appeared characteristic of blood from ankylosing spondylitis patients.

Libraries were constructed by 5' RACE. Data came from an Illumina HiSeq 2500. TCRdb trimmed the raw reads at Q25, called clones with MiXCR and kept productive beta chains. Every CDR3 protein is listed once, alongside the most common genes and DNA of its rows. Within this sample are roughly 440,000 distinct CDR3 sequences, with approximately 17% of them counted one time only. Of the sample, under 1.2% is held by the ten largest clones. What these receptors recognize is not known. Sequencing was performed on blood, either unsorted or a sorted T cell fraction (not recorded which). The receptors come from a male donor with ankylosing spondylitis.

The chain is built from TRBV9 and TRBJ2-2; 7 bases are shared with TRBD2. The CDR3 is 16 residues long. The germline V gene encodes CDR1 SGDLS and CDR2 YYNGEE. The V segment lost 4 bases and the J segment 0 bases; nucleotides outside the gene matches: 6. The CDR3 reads CASSFYSGPNTGELFF. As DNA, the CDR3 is TGTGCCAGCAGCTTTTATAGCGGGCCGAACACCGGGGAGCTGTTTTTT.

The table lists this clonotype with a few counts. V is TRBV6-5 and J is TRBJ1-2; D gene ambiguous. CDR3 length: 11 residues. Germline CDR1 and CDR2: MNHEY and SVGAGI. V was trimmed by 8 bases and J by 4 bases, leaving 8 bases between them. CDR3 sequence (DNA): TGTGCCAGCGGAGAGGGCTATGGCTACACCTTC. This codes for CASGEGYGYTF.

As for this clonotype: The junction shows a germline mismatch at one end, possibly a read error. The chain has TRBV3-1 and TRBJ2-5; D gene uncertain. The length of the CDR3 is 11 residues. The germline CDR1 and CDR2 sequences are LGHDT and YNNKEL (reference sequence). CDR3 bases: TGTGCCAGCAGCTTGTCAGAGACCGAGTACTTC. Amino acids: CASSLSETEYF.

CDR3 sequence (DNA): TGTGCCAACCCGACCGGTCTAAGTAGTGACAGAGCGAATGGCTACACCTTC. Its translation: CANPTGLSSDRANGYTF. The rearrangement links TRBV2 to TRBJ1-2, with D perhaps TRBD1 (5 bases). The CDR3 sequence is 17 residues long. The germline V gene has CDR1 SNHLY and CDR2 FYNNEI. Trimming cost V 10 bases and J 6 bases, with 30 bases left between them.

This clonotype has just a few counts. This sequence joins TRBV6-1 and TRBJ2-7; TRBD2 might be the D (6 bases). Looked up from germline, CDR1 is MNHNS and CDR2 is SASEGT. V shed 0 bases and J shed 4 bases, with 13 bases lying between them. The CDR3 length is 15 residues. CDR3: CASSEAFFGGYEQYF. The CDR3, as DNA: TGTGCCAGCAGTGAAGCTTTTTTTGGGGGGTACGAGCAGTACTTC.

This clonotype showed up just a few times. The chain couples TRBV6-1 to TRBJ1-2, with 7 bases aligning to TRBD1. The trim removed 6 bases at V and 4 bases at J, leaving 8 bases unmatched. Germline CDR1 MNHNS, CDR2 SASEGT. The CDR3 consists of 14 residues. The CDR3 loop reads CASRLTGFGYGYTF. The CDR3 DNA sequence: TGTGCCAGCAGGCTGACAGGGTTCGGCTATGGCTACACCTTC.

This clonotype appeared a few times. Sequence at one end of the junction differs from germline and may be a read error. In DNA form, the CDR3 reads TGTGCCAGCAGTGAAAACGTAATGAACGCTGAAGCTTTCTTT. As protein: CASSENVMNAEAFF. The chain joins TRBV6-1 to TRBJ1-1; no reliable D call. The CDR3 covers 14 residues. CDR1 MNHNS and CDR2 SASEGT come from the germline V gene.

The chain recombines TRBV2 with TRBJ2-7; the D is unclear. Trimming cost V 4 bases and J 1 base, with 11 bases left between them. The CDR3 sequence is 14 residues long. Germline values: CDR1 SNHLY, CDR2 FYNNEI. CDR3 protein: CASSAATYSYEQYF. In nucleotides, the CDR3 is TGTGCCAGCAGTGCGGCCACCTATTCCTACGAGCAGTACTTC.

CDR3 sequence reads: CATSDARESYNEQFF. The CDR3 DNA sequence: TGTGCCACCAGTGATGCCCGTGAGTCCTACAATGAGCAGTTCTTC. The V call is TRBV24-1, the J call TRBJ2-1; D gene uncertain. Germline CDR1 KGHDR, CDR2 SFDVKD. Trimming took 3 bases from V and 1 from J, leaving 9 bases between them. The CDR3 sequence is 15 residues long.

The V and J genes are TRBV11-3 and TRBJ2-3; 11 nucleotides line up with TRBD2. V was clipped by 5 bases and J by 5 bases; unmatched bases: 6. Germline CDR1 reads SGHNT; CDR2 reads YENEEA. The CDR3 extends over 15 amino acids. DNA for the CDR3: TGTGCCAGCAGCACGGGACTAGCGGTCGGAGATACGCAGTATTTT. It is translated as CASSTGLAVGDTQYF. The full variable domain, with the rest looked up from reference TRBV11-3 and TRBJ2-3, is EAGVVQSPRYKIIEKKQPVAFWCNPISGHNTLYWYLQNLGQGPELLIRYENEEAVDDSQLPKDRFSAERLKGVDSTLKIQPAELGDSAVYLCASSTGLAVGDTQYFGPGTRLTVL.

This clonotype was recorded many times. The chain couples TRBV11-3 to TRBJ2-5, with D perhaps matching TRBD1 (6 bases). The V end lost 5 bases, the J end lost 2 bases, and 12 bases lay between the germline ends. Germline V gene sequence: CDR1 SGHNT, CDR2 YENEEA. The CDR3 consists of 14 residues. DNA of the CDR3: TGTGCCAGCAGCCCCCGGACAGTACAAGAGACCCAGTACTTC. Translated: CASSPRTVQETQYF.